This TCR beta chain was profiled in a study of T cells in Graves' hyperthyroidism and ophthalmopathy. This clonotype was observed a handful of times. The target antigen is unknown. Amplified TCR beta CDR3 regions derived from RNA transcripts. First-round RT-PCR of the TCR CDR3 relied on the HTBI primer set. TCRdb reanalysed the multiplex PCR reads using MiXCR and keeps one entry per CDR3 protein. The table records about 840,000 distinct CDR3 sequences, 38% of them present only once. The CDR3 is 13 residues long. Between the trimmed V and J ends, which lost 2 bases and 2 bases, there was a span of 7 bases. The study, taken as a whole, reports: By a 13 V-J model, ophthalmopathy was set apart from stable hyperthyroidism.

The chain links TRBV12-3 or TRBV12-4 to TRBJ2-7; the D is unclear. This receptor was obtained from a man aged 18 to 30 with Graves' hyperthyroidism. Sequencing was carried out using blood. The DNA for the CDR3 is TGTGCCAGCAGTTTATGGGTGACCTACGAGCAGTACTTC. This gives the protein CASSLWVTYEQYF.